Listed here are 21 T cell receptor beta chains from one sample, sequenced in a study of beta chain features in type 1 diabetes. Expressed TCRB transcripts got sequenced, as all isolated RNA was reverse transcribed. Sequenced by immunoSEQ multiplex PCR; TCRdb stores in-frame clones only, minus some. The table lists 430,000 or so clones, over 10% of them singletons, with 0.045% to 0.05% in the top ten. Sequenced input: naive CD4+ T cells from blood. The receptors shown here come from a woman aged 18-35 years in good health.

This chain connects TRBV7-2 to TRBJ2-3; no firm D call. Germline CDR1 SGHTA, CDR2 FQGNSA. The CDR3 is 12 amino acids. Trimming stripped 1 base from V and 4 bases from J, with 3 bases between. The CDR3 reads CASSLVADTQYF. Here the CDR3 DNA reads TGTGCCAGCAGCTTAGTCGCAGATACGCAGTATTTT.

The table lists this clone with a few counts. The chain has TRBV11-1 and TRBJ2-1; 13 bases align to TRBD2. Per germline, CDR1 SGHAT and CDR2 FQDESV (reference sequence). Unmatched junction bases numbered 7, after V lost 4 bases and J lost 7 bases. CDR3 length: 16 residues. DNA of the CDR3: TGTGCCAGCAGCTCAACCGGGACTAGCGGGAATAATGAGCAGTTCTTC. As protein: CASSSTGTSGNNEQFF. The full variable domain, rest sourced from reference TRBV11-1 and TRBJ2-1, is EAEVAQSPRYKITEKSQAVAFWCDPISGHATLYWYRQILGQGPELLVQFQDESVVDDSQLPKDRFSAERLKGVDSTLKIQPAELGDSAMYLCASSSTGTSGNNEQFFGPGTRLTVL.

The chain links TRBV4-1 to TRBJ2-1; D is uncertain. Germline values: CDR1 MGHRA, CDR2 YSYEKL. The CDR3 is made up of 17 amino acids. The V gene lost 4 bases and the J gene lost 0 bases, with 16 bases spanning the gap. The CDR3 loop reads CASSPTRGGSSYNEQFF. CDR3 bases: TGCGCCAGCAGCCCCACCCGTGGTGGTAGCTCCTACAATGAGCAGTTCTTC.

The gene calls are TRBV30 and TRBJ1-1; a weak D match, TRBD1 (5 bases). The CDR3 has 17 amino acids. The ends were cut back, 2 bases at V and 0 bases at J, with 19 bases in the middle. The germline V gene encodes CDR1 GTSNPN and CDR2 SVGIG (reference sequence). In DNA form, the CDR3 reads TGTGCCTGGAGTCCCCGGGGGAGGATTTCAATGAACACTGAAGCTTTCTTT. It translates to CAWSPRGRISMNTEAFF.

This sequence joins TRBV2 and TRBJ2-1; D is ambiguous. The CDR3 contains 11 residues. V was clipped by 6 bases and J by 8 bases, with 8 bases between them. Germline V gene sequence: CDR1 SNHLY, CDR2 FYNNEI. The CDR3 coding sequence is TGTGCCAGCAGCCTAGTAGATGAGCAGTTCTTC. This gives the protein CASSLVDEQFF.

J is TRBJ2-4 and V is TRBV7-9; 8 bases agree with TRBD2. There are 16 residues in the CDR3. V shed 2 bases and J 4 bases; nucleotides not matched to a gene: 7. CDR1 SEHNR and CDR2 FQNEAQ come from the germline V gene (reference sequence). The CDR3, as DNA: TGTGCCAGCAGCTTATCCGTAGCTAGCGGGAAAAACATTCAGTACTTC. Its translation: CASSLSVASGKNIQYF.

The V call is TRBV7-2, the J call TRBJ2-3; 14 nucleotides align to TRBD2. Losses at the gene ends were 3 bases for V and 5 bases for J; bases not matched to a gene: 4. The germline CDR1 and CDR2 sequences are SGHTA and FQGNSA. This CDR3 region has 16 residues. The CDR3 region has the DNA TGTGCCAGCAGCTTGGGGACTAGCGGGAGTAGAGATACGCAGTATTTT. This sequence encodes CASSLGTSGSRDTQYF.

This clone was seen more than once but under ten times. V is TRBV27 and J is TRBJ2-5; maybe TRBD2 (6 bases). The germline V and J ends were trimmed by 6 bases and 5 bases, with 22 bases remaining between them. Germline CDR1 is MNHEY and CDR2 is SMNVEV (reference sequence). The CDR3 has 16 amino acids. The CDR3 loop reads CASSRGGGAGSETQYF. In DNA form, the CDR3 reads TGTGCCAGCAGCCGCGGCGGCGGGGCGGGGTCGGAGACCCAGTACTTC.

The sample holds a few counts of this clone. This chain joins TRBV6-6 and TRBJ1-1, with 7 bases fitting TRBD1. Germline CDR1 reads MNHNY; CDR2 reads SVGAGI (reference sequence). This CDR3 comprises 15 residues. V shed 1 base and J 4 bases; nucleotides not matched to a gene: 6. Here the CDR3 DNA reads TGTGCCAGCAGTTACTATCGGGAGGGGGCCACTGAAGCTTTCTTT. Translation: CASSYYREGATEAFF.

The chain combines TRBV2 with TRBJ1-5; tentative D call: TRBD1 (5 bases). The CDR3 is 14 amino acids. The V gene's germline CDR1 is SNHLY and CDR2 FYNNEI. The V end was cut by 7 bases, the J end by 4 bases, with 14 bases between. For the CDR3, the DNA is TGTGCCAGCACCAATCGGGCAGGGAATCAGCCCCAGCATTTT. Amino acid sequence: CASTNRAGNQPQHF.

In this sample, this clone turned up a few times. V is TRBV29-1 and J is TRBJ2-1; 8 bases map to TRBD2. The CDR3 length is 15 residues. J lost 3 bases, V lost 7 bases, and 11 bases had no gene match. Germline-derived CDR1 and CDR2 are SQVTM and ANQGSEA. The chain's CDR3 is CSARTSLTFYNEQFF. DNA for the CDR3: TGCAGCGCAAGGACTAGCCTCACGTTCTACAATGAGCAGTTCTTC.

This clone has only a few counts. The J gene is TRBJ2-3, the V gene TRBV2; D is perhaps TRBD1 (6 bases). With 5 bases removed from V and 2 bases from J, the gap between germline ends came to 8 bases. CDR1 and CDR2 from the germline V gene are SNHLY and FYNNEI. This CDR3 has 13 amino acids. The CDR3: CASSRDITDTQYF. The DNA of the CDR3 is TGTGCCAGCAGTCGGGACATCACAGATACGCAGTATTTT. The full variable domain, with the rest looked up from reference TRBV2 and TRBJ2-3, is EPEVTQTPSHQVTQMGQEVILRCVPISNHLYFYWYRQILGQKVEFLVSFYNNEISEKSEIFDDQFSVERPDGSNFTLKIRSTKLEDSAMYFCASSRDITDTQYFGPGTRLTVL.

This clone showed up just a few times. The chain recombines TRBV7-3 with TRBJ2-1, with D unresolved. Germline V gene sequence: CDR1 SGHTA, CDR2 FQGTGA. Trimming removed 4 bases from V and 12 bases from J, with 16 bases in between. This CDR3 spans 13 amino acids. CDR3 nucleotides: TGTGCCAGCAGCTCGGACCGCCTTAGGGCGCAGTTCTTC. Protein: CASSSDRLRAQFF.

This clone was seen a few times. This chain joins TRBV7-2 and TRBJ2-3; D possibly corresponds to TRBD2 (6 bases). The CDR3 sequence is 14 residues long. CDR1 is SGHTA and CDR2 is FQGNSA in the germline V gene. V lost 6 bases to trimming and J lost 0 bases, with 10 bases between them. For the CDR3, the DNA is TGTGCCAGCAGGCGGGGACCTAGCACAGATACGCAGTATTTT. Translation gives CASRRGPSTDTQYF.

The chain combines TRBV5-8 with TRBJ2-7; a possible D gene is TRBD1 (6 bases). The CDR3 is made up of 14 amino acids. Germline V gives CDR1 SGHTS, CDR2 YDEGEE. V was trimmed by 1 base and J by 3 bases, leaving 11 bases between them. DNA of the CDR3: TGTGCCAGCAGCTTGCTGGGGGCAGGCTACGAGCAGTACGTC. This codes for CASSLLGAGYEQYV.

V gene TRBV28 combines with J gene TRBJ1-2; a possible D gene is TRBD1 (5 bases). The CDR3 has 13 amino acids. V was shortened by 5 bases and J by 5 bases, with 12 bases between the two germline ends. CDR1 and CDR2 (germline): MDHEN, SYDVKM. CDR3 nucleotide sequence: TGTGCCAGCAGTCCGCGCGGGGCTTATGGCTACACCTTC. It specifies CASSPRGAYGYTF.

This clone has just a few counts. This chain uses TRBV9 with TRBJ2-1, with D maybe TRBD1 (5 bases). This CDR3 is 14 amino acids long. Germline V gene data show CDR1 as SGDLS and CDR2 as YYNGEE. Trimming left V 2 bases short and J 9 bases short, with 15 bases between. CDR3 in DNA: TGTGCCAGCAGCGTGGGGCCACACCCGGGTGAGCAGTTCTTC. It encodes CASSVGPHPGEQFF.

This clone showed up just a few times. This chain connects TRBV18 to TRBJ2-1; TRBD2 might be the D (6 bases). This CDR3 comprises 14 residues. V was trimmed by 0 bases and J by 5 bases, leaving 8 bases between them. Germline CDR1 reads KGHSH; CDR2 reads LQKENI. CDR3 protein: CASSPPGEDNEQFF. CDR3 DNA sequence: TGTGCCAGCTCACCACCCGGGGAGGACAATGAGCAGTTCTTC.

The chain joins TRBV11-2 to TRBJ2-3; D ambiguous. Trimming left V 1 base short and J 2 bases short, with 7 bases between. Germline-derived CDR1 and CDR2 are SGHAT and FQNNGV. This CDR3 is built from 14 residues. The CDR3 is CASSLGPHTDTQYF. The CDR3 nucleotides are TGTGCCAGCAGCTTAGGTCCGCACACAGATACGCAGTATTTT. Based on the CDR3 plus reference TRBV11-2 and TRBJ2-3, the full variable domain is EAGVAQSPRYKIIEKRQSVAFWCNPISGHATLYWYQQILGQGPKLLIQFQNNGVVDDSQLPKDRFSAERLKGVDSTLKIQPAKLEDSAVYLCASSLGPHTDTQYFGPGTRLTVL.

This clone was counted between two and nine times. This rearrangement joins TRBV4-3 to TRBJ2-2; no firm D call. V was shortened by 2 bases and J by 6 bases, with 13 bases between the two germline ends. This CDR3 contains 15 residues. The germline V gene encodes CDR1 LGHNA and CDR2 YSLEER. The CDR3 sequence is CASSQNPLEPGELFF. The CDR3 DNA follows: TGCGCCAGCAGCCAAAACCCGCTAGAGCCCGGGGAGCTGTTTTTT.

Remarks on this clone: The same CDR3 arises from other DNA sequences in this sample as well. This rearrangement joins TRBV18 to TRBJ2-7, with 9 bases matching TRBD1. This CDR3 comprises 14 residues. Germline CDR1 reads KGHSH; CDR2 reads LQKENI. With 2 bases clipped from V and 1 base from J, the junction kept 0 bases outside the gene matches. As DNA, the CDR3 is TGTGCCAGCTCACCAGGGACAGGGTCCTACGAGCAGTACGTC. This codes for CASSPGTGSYEQYV.